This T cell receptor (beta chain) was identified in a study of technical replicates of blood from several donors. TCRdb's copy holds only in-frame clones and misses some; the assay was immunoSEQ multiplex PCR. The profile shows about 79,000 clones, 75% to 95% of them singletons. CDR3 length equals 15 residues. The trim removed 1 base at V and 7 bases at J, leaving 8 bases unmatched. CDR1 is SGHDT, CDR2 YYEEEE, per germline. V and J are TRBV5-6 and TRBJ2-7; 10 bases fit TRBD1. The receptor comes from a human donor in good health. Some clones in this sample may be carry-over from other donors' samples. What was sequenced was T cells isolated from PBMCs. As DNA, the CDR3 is TGTGCCAGCAGCTTGAGTGGGACAGGGGCAGGTGAGCAGTACTTC. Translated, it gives CASSLSGTGAGEQYF.